The clone carrying this TCR beta chain appeared a single time. Profiled with immunoSEQ multiplex PCR; TCRdb holds only in-frame clones, not every one. The sample lists tens of thousands of clones; more than 70% were seen once. This entry belongs to a study of OX40 agonist ivuxolimab in advanced cancers. The CDR3 has 15 residues. Germline lookup yields CDR1 KGHSH and CDR2 LQKENI. Trimming cost V 3 bases and J 6 bases; bases outside gene matches: 4. The sequence was obtained from an adult with an advanced solid tumor such as melanoma, head and neck, liver or kidney cancer. The source was CD4+ or CD8+ T cells sorted from blood, collected in a trial of the OX40 agonist ivuxolimab. The chain uses TRBV18 and TRBJ1-6, with 8 bases identical to TRBD1. The CDR3 DNA is TGTGCCAGCTCACCCCAGGGGGCGACTAATTCACCCCTCCACTTT. Translated, it gives CASSPQGATNSPLHF.